What follows describes a single T cell receptor (beta chain). What it recognizes is unknown. Together with a sample-barcoded 5' primer, a J-beta primer mix was included in a second PCR lasting roughly 6 to 12 cycles. TCRdb re-analysed the 5' RACE reads in MiXCR, keeping a single row per CDR3 protein. The sample contains 800,000 to 950,000 distinct CDR3 sequences, 45% to 50% of which appear only once. The CDR3 runs to 15 residues. The trim removed 5 bases at V and 2 bases at J, leaving 5 bases unmatched. From germline, CDR1 is SGHRS and CDR2 YFSETQ. The data were obtained in a study of blood T cells in healthy people across ages. Points from the study as a whole: Across samples, TCR beta diversity tracked strongly with naive T cell percentage.

This sequence originates from a young man in good health. V gene TRBV5-1 combines with J gene TRBJ2-3; TRBD1 matches at 10 bases. The sequenced sample consisted of blood. The CDR3 reads CASSAGQGPTDTQYF. The CDR3 DNA follows: TGCGCCAGCAGTGCGGGACAGGGGCCCACAGATACGCAGTATTTT.